This T cell receptor beta chain was captured in a study of cytomegalovirus exposure and HLA in healthy donors. The V and J ends lost 0 bases and 2 bases respectively, with 8 bases between them. Germline loops: CDR1 MNHEY, CDR2 SMNVEV (reference sequence). The CDR3 extends over 14 amino acids. Study findings and constraints: Roughly uniform depth of sequencing across donors was assumed in presence/absence analyses.

Concerning this clone itself: Antigen: not known.

The study ran its PCR with 60 Vbeta and 13 Jbeta primers. The table came from immunoSEQ multiplex PCR; TCRdb's copy has only in-frame clones and leaves some out. The sample comprises about 100,000 clones, 77% of which are singletons, and 8% to 10% rests with the top ten. Sequencing was carried out using PBMCs. The V and J genes are TRBV27 and TRBJ2-7; TRBD1 might be the D (6 bases). The TCR comes from a male donor in good health and CMV-seropositive. CDR3 sequence reads: CASSLSRGTYEQYF. DNA for the CDR3: TGTGCCAGCAGTTTATCGAGGGGGACCTACGAGCAGTACTTC.